Each of the 2 T cell receptor beta chains below was sequenced from the same sample in a study of T cell changes during pregnancy in multiple sclerosis. Profiling relied on immunoSEQ multiplex PCR, and the TCRdb table lists in-frame clones only, not all of them. The data contain approximately 61,000 clones, around 93% of them singletons. The material was peripheral blood, obtained after pregnancy. Receptors were obtained from a female donor in good health, enrolled as a control in a pregnancy study.

The rearrangement joins TRBV28 to TRBJ2-7; 9 bases match TRBD1. This CDR3 spans 15 amino acids. The V gene end was trimmed by 5 bases and the J gene end by 5 bases; junction bases not matched to a gene: 10. Germline CDR1 MDHEN, CDR2 SYDVKM. CDR3 in amino acids: CASSPSGTGTHEQYF. CDR3 in DNA: TGTGCCAGCAGTCCCTCCGGGACAGGGACCCACGAGCAGTACTTC.

This chain connects TRBV7-8 to TRBJ2-7, with a possible D match to TRBD2 (5 bases). The V end lost 5 bases, the J end lost 7 bases, and 18 bases lay between the germline ends. This CDR3 is built from 14 residues. Germline V gene sequence: CDR1 SGHVS, CDR2 FQNEAQ. The CDR3 DNA is TGTGCCAGCAGCCCGTCGGACTCGTTAGCGGAGCAGTACTTC. Residues: CASSPSDSLAEQYF.